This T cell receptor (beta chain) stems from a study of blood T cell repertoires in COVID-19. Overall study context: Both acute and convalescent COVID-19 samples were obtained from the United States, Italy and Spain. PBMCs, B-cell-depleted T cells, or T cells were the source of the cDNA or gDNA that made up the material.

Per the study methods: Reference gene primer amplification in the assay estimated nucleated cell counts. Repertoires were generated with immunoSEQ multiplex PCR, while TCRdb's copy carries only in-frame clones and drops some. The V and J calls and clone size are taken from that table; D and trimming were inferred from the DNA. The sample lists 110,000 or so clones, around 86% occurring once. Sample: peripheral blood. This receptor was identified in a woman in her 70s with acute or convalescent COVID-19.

Here the CDR3 DNA reads TGTGCCAGTAGTAAGGGACTAACAGATACGCAGTATTTT. Protein sequence: CASSKGLTDTQYF. This sequence joins TRBV19 and TRBJ2-3, with 7 bases aligning to TRBD2. The CDR3 loop spans 13 amino acids. The V segment lost 4 bases and the J segment 3 bases; nucleotides outside the gene matches: 1. Germline CDR1 is LNHDA and CDR2 is SQIVND (reference sequence).